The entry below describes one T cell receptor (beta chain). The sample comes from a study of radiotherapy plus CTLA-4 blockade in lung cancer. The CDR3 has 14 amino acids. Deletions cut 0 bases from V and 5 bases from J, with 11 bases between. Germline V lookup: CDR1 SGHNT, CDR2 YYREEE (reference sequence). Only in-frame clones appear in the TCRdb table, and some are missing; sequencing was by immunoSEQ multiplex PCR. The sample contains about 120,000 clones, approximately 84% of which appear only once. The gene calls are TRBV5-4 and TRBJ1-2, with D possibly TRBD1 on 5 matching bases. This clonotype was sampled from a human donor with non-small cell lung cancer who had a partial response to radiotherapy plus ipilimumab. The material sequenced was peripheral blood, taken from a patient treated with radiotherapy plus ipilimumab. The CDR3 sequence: CASSLVVGEYGYTF. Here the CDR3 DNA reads TGTGCCAGCAGCTTGGTCGTAGGGGAATATGGCTACACCTTC.